This entry is about one TCR beta chain. V was pared by 8 bases and J by 0 bases, with 17 bases between. CDR3 length equals 15 residues. The germline CDR1 and CDR2 sequences are MNHEY and SMNVEV (reference sequence). Study processing details: Reference gene primer amplification gave nucleated cell count estimates. The protocol was immunoSEQ multiplex PCR, while the TCRdb copy is restricted to in-frame clones and leaves out a portion. V and J calls and clone size come straight from that table; D and trimming were deduced from the DNA. In the table there are some 51,000 clones, about nine tenths of which are singletons. These data belong to a study of blood T cell repertoires in COVID-19. Turning to the study itself: Some COVID-19 samples were acute and others convalescent; all came from the United States, Italy and Spain. Nucleic acid was either cDNA or gDNA, and it came from T cells, B-cell-depleted T cells, or PBMCs.

The V call is TRBV27, the J call TRBJ2-7, with D maybe TRBD2 (5 bases). The sequenced sample consisted of peripheral blood. The source is a man aged 35 to 55 with acute or convalescent COVID-19. CDR3 DNA sequence: TGTGCCAGCCGGCGAGGGCAGGTCCCCTCCTACGAGCAGTACTTC. It yields the protein CASRRGQVPSYEQYF.